This T cell receptor (beta chain) derives from a study of T cells after yellow fever vaccination. The overall study: In the case of low-cell-number fractions, SMART-Seq v4 Ultra Low Input was used for preparation. Points from the study as a whole: Contamination of FACS-sorted repertoires by abundant clonotypes from the bulk population could occur.

One entry per CDR3 protein results from TCRdb running MiXCR on the 5' RACE reads. The sample consists of 300,000 or so distinct CDR3 sequences, 3% to 4.5% of them appearing once. This CDR3 comprises 12 residues. The V gene's germline CDR1 is ENHRY and CDR2 SYGVKD. With 7 bases removed from V and 1 base from J, the gap between germline ends came to 7 bases. This clonotype came up a few times. The antigen is undetermined. The receptor was derived from a man aged 18 to 35 who received the YFV17D yellow fever vaccine. The sample was PBMCs, taken 5 days after the yellow fever booster vaccination. The chain uses TRBV10-3 and TRBJ1-1; unclear D gene. The CDR3 sequence: CAIKEGNTEAFF. CDR3 DNA sequence: TGTGCCATCAAGGAGGGGAACACTGAAGCTTTCTTT.